These 8 T cell receptor beta chains came from one sample sequenced in a study of cytomegalovirus exposure and HLA in healthy donors. Researchers ran the PCR with 60 Vbeta and 13 Jbeta primers. Generated by immunoSEQ multiplex PCR, the TCRdb table keeps only in-frame clones and is missing some. This sample has under 300,000 clones; approximately 90% occur once, and the top ten carry around 4.2%. Sequenced material: PBMCs. The receptors shown here come from a man in his forties in good health and CMV-seropositive.

V gene TRBV6-5 combines with J gene TRBJ2-7, with 9 bases fitting TRBD1. Germline CDR1 and CDR2: MNHEY and SVGAGI. Germline trimming cut 6 bases from V and 4 bases from J; bases unmatched to any gene: 10. This CDR3 contains 15 residues. The CDR3 is CASRRAGTGSYEQYF. CDR3 nucleotide sequence: TGTGCCAGCAGACGCGCCGGGACAGGGTCTTACGAGCAGTACTTC.

The chain combines TRBV5-1 with TRBJ2-3; a possible D gene is TRBD2 (6 bases). Germline CDR1 and CDR2: SGHRS and YFSETQ. CDR3 length: 16 amino acids. Trimming cost V 5 bases and J 0 bases, with 16 bases left between them. The CDR3 reads CASSSLPGLSTDTQYF. The DNA of the CDR3 is TGCGCCAGCAGTTCACTACCGGGACTTAGCACAGATACGCAGTATTTT.

The rearrangement links TRBV7-9 to TRBJ2-1; D perhaps matches TRBD1 (6 bases). The CDR3 covers 15 residues. V was clipped by 6 bases and J by 0 bases, with 12 bases between them. Per germline, CDR1 SEHNR and CDR2 FQNEAQ (reference sequence). The CDR3 here is CASRLTGSSYNEQFF. CDR3 DNA sequence: TGTGCCAGCAGACTTACAGGGAGCTCCTACAATGAGCAGTTCTTC.

As DNA, the CDR3 is TGCGCCAGCAGCTACTCCGGGACAGGCTCAATGAACACTGAAGCTTTCTTT. Translated, it gives CASSYSGTGSMNTEAFF. This chain joins TRBV5-1 and TRBJ1-1, with TRBD1 matching over 8 bases. The CDR3 has 17 residues. Germline V gene data show CDR1 as SGHRS and CDR2 as YFSETQ. Germline trimming cut 3 bases from V and 0 bases from J; bases unmatched to any gene: 10.

About this clone itself: Within the sample, other DNA sequences also encode this same CDR3. The rearrangement uses TRBV5-1 and TRBJ1-4; TRBD1 aligns across 7 bases. CDR3 length: 15 amino acids. CDR1 and CDR2 (germline): SGHRS, YFSETQ. With 2 bases clipped from V and 0 bases from J, the junction kept 1 base outside the gene matches. Written as DNA, the CDR3 is TGCGCCAGCAGCTTAGGACAGGCAACTAATGAAAAACTGTTTTTT. This codes for CASSLGQATNEKLFF.

V is TRBV4-3 and J is TRBJ2-3, with a tentative D call TRBD2 (5 bases). The CDR3 runs 17 residues. Deletions cut 0 bases from V and 5 bases from J, with 18 bases between. CDR1 and CDR2 from the germline V gene are LGHNA and YSLEER. CDR3 sequence (DNA): TGCGCCAGCAGCCAAGAAAATCGAGGGCGAATTGGAGATACGCAGTATTTT. Encoded protein: CASSQENRGRIGDTQYF.

The chain carries TRBV7-2 and TRBJ1-3; maybe TRBD1 (6 bases). V was cut by 2 bases and J by 2 bases, with 16 bases left in between. The CDR3 has 17 residues. CDR1 SGHTA and CDR2 FQGNSA come from the germline V gene. The CDR3 DNA reads as TGTGCCAGCAGCTTACAGGGGCGCTTATTCCCTGGAAACACCATATATTTT. Its translation is CASSLQGRLFPGNTIYF.

The chain joins TRBV5-1 to TRBJ2-7, with 11 positions matching TRBD2. The germline gives CDR1 SGHRS, CDR2 YFSETQ. This CDR3 has 15 amino acids. V shed 4 bases, J shed 0 bases, and the junction held 3 bases outside the gene matches. CDR3 region: CASSAGLADSYEQYF. The CDR3 DNA follows: TGCGCCAGCAGCGCGGGACTAGCGGACTCCTACGAGCAGTACTTC.